These T cell receptor beta chains were read from a single sample in a study of T cells in Graves' hyperthyroidism and ophthalmopathy. TCRdb itself ran the multiplex PCR reads through MiXCR, one entry per CDR3 protein. The repertoire holds 500,000 to 800,000 distinct CDR3 sequences, with 13% to 15% as singletons. The sequencing sample was made of blood. The origin of the receptors is a woman between 45 and 60 years old with Graves' ophthalmopathy. Each CDR3 is given with its conserved first and last residue. The order of the fields is clone size, D gene, V gene, J gene, CDR3 protein, CDR3 DNA. A D gene is named only where the DNA matches it firmly. Size is omitted from some rows. Given values are once, few, many or a class for expanded clones.

many,.,TRBV27,TRBJ2-7,CASSLSLSTYEQYF,TGTGCCAGCAGTTTATCTCTGTCTACCTACGAGCAGTACTTC
.,.,TRBV27,TRBJ2-1,CASSLYGRMGYNEQFF,TGTGCCAGCAGTTTATATGGCAGGATGGGATACAATGAGCAGTTCTTC
.,.,TRBV6-2/TRBV6-3,TRBJ1-2,CASSYGRLRGYGYTF,TGTGCCAGCAGTTACGGACGTCTACGGGGGTATGGCTACACCTTC
few,.,TRBV6-1,TRBJ1-2,CASTRGPHGYTF,TGTGCCAGCACTAGGGGTCCCCATGGCTACACCTTC
many,.,TRBV19,TRBJ1-1,CASTRVNTEAFF,TGTGCCAGTACCAGGGTGAACACTGAAGCTTTCTTT
.,.,TRBV29-1,TRBJ1-3,CSVGDVASGNTIYF,TGCAGCGTTGGAGATGTAGCCTCTGGAAACACCATATATTTT
many,.,TRBV7-9,TRBJ2-7,CASSLDTTYEQYF,TGTGCCAGCAGCTTAGACACAACCTACGAGCAGTACTTC
many,.,TRBV20-1,TRBJ1-1,CSANQVNTEAFF,TGCAGTGCTAATCAGGTGAACACTGAAGCTTTCTTT
many,.,TRBV7-3,TRBJ2-1,CASSLIGGSGYNEQFF,TGTGCCAGCAGCTTAATTGGTGGTAGCGGTTACAATGAGCAGTTCTTC
many,.,TRBV13,TRBJ2-7,CASSLGRGSPYEQYF,TGTGCCAGCAGCTTAGGCCGCGGTAGTCCCTACGAGCAGTACTTC
many,TRBD1,TRBV29-1,TRBJ2-1,CSGGQGDNEQFF,TGCAGCGGGGGACAGGGCGACAATGAGCAGTTCTTC
.,.,TRBV6-1,TRBJ2-4,CASSELNIQYF,TGTGCCAGCAGTGAATTGAACATTCAGTACTTC
many,TRBD2,TRBV11-2,TRBJ2-1,CASSQGLAGGPGNEQFF,TGTGCCAGCAGCCAAGGACTAGCGGGAGGGCCGGGGAATGAGCAGTTCTTC
many,TRBD2,TRBV7-9,TRBJ2-5,CASSSGTSGRSQKETQYF,TGTGCCAGCAGCTCCGGGACTAGCGGGAGGTCGCAGAAAGAGACCCAGTACTTC
many,.,TRBV6-2/TRBV6-3,TRBJ1-1,CASRPSGVRGTEAFF,TGTGCCAGCAGGCCCTCGGGGGTCAGAGGTACTGAAGCTTTCTTT
.,TRBD1,TRBV28,TRBJ1-1,CASSPPTGGWSFF,TGTGCCAGCAGTCCTCCCACAGGGGGCTGGTCTTTCTTT
many,.,TRBV7-2,TRBJ1-5,CASSSAWGHWRHF,TGTGCCAGCAGCTCAGCTTGGGGACATTGGAGGCATTTT
many,.,TRBV6-2/TRBV6-3,TRBJ2-3,CASRAFDTQYF,TGTGCCAGCAGGGCGTTCGATACGCAGTATTTT
many,TRBD2,TRBV7-2,TRBJ2-7,CASSLSSGTSAEQYF,TGTGCCAGCAGCTTATCGTCCGGGACTAGCGCCGAGCAGTACTTC
many,.,TRBV12-3/TRBV12-4,TRBJ1-1,CASSPGFLAEAFF,TGTGCCAGCAGTCCAGGGTTCTTGGCTGAAGCTTTCTTT
.,.,TRBV5-1,TRBJ2-3,CASSSEGADTQYF,TGCGCCAGCAGCTCCGAGGGTGCAGATACGCAGTATTTT
few,.,TRBV6-2/TRBV6-3,TRBJ1-1,CASTTTGNTEAFF,TGTGCCAGCACCACTACAGGGAACACTGAAGCTTTCTTT
many,.,TRBV19,TRBJ1-2,CASSRHDGANYGYTF,TGTGCCAGTAGTAGGCATGACGGCGCCAACTATGGCTACACCTTC
few,TRBD2,TRBV7-3,TRBJ2-1,CASSASSGGIQLFGHEQFF,TGTGCCAGCAGCGCTTCCTCGGGAGGTATCCAGCTTTTTGGACATGAGCAGTTCTTC
few,.,TRBV7-6,TRBJ2-1,CASSDEAGLSYNEQFF,TGTGCCAGCAGCGATGAAGCGGGCCTCTCCTACAATGAGCAGTTCTTC
.,TRBD1,TRBV3-1,TRBJ2-1,CASSQGDRGQGNEQFF,TGTGCCAGCAGCCAAGGTGACAGGGGGCAGGGCAATGAGCAGTTCTTC
few,.,TRBV19,TRBJ1-2,CASSSLGGDGSGYTF,TGTGCCAGTAGTTCTCTGGGAGGGGATGGAAGTGGCTACACCTTC
.,.,TRBV14,TRBJ2-1,CASSQSWGLYNEQFF,TGTGCCAGCAGCCAAAGCTGGGGCCTTTACAATGAGCAGTTCTTC
many,TRBD1,TRBV11-2,TRBJ2-2,CASSSIKDRSGELFF,TGTGCCAGCAGCTCGATAAAGGACAGGTCCGGGGAGCTGTTTTTT
few,.,TRBV29-1,TRBJ2-1,CSVASSATYNEQFF,TGCAGCGTCGCTTCTAGCGCCACCTACAATGAGCAGTTCTTC
many,.,TRBV11-3,TRBJ2-1,CASSFTRGEQFF,TGTGCCAGCAGCTTTACCCGCGGTGAGCAGTTCTTC
many,.,TRBV30,TRBJ2-7,CAWRPQTVSYEQYF,TGTGCCTGGAGACCCCAGACAGTTTCCTACGAGCAGTACTTC
many,.,TRBV18,TRBJ2-5,CASSPIGGTETQYF,TGTGCCAGCTCACCGATTGGAGGGACAGAGACCCAGTACTTC
many,.,TRBV5-1,TRBJ2-1,CASSPGLNEQFF,TGTGCCAGCAGCCCCGGGCTCAATGAGCAGTTCTTC
few,TRBD2,TRBV29-1,TRBJ2-6,CSVAGGKSSGANVLTF,TGCAGCGTTGCGGGAGGGAAAAGCTCTGGGGCCAACGTCCTGACTTTC
many,.,TRBV5-1,TRBJ2-7,CASSWKIQGSEQYF,TGCGCCAGCAGCTGGAAAATCCAGGGGTCCGAGCAGTACTTC
many,.,TRBV20-1,TRBJ2-3,CSARAPPPGHYTDTQYF,TGCAGTGCTAGAGCACCCCCCCCGGGACACTACACAGATACGCAGTATTTT
.,.,TRBV19,TRBJ1-2,CASSTDRPYGYAF,TGTGCCAGTAGTACAGACAGGCCCTATGGCTACGCCTTC
.,TRBD2,TRBV20-1,TRBJ2-1,CSANHQRDSYNEQFF,TGCAGTGCTAATCATCAGCGGGACTCCTACAATGAGCAGTTCTTC
many,TRBD1,TRBV6-2/TRBV6-3,TRBJ1-1,CASSYPGTVYTEAFF,TGTGCCAGCAGTTACCCCGGGACAGTCTACACTGAAGCTTTCTTT
many,.,TRBV11-3,TRBJ1-1,CASSLAGQLDTEAFF,TGTGCCAGCAGCTTAGCCGGACAGTTGGACACTGAAGCTTTCTTT